This T cell receptor (beta chain) was profiled in a study of shared clonotypes between healthy human individuals. Turning to the study itself: CD4 naive and memory got three plates each, CD8 naive two, CD8 memory one.

This CDR3 has 16 amino acids. Germline V CDR1 and CDR2: MGHRA, YSYEKL. V lost 2 bases, J lost 9 bases, and 20 bases lay in between. This table comes from immunoSEQ multiplex PCR, and its TCRdb copy is limited to in-frame clones, with some not included. The repertoire holds millions of clones, over 85% seen once, with about 0.41% in the top ten. Sequences were obtained from naive CD4+ T cells from PBMCs. Described subset: CD45RA+ positively selected. V usage is TRBV4-1 and J usage is TRBJ2-4; D perhaps matches TRBD2 (6 bases). The TCR originated in a man between 18 and 29 years old in good health. Some clones in this sample may be carry-over from other donors' samples. CDR3 nucleotides: TGCGCCAGCAGCCAACCGGGGCGGGACGTCGGGGGCATTCAGTACTTC. This gives the protein CASSQPGRDVGGIQYF.